The sequence of this TCR beta chain was determined in a study of post-analysis software for immune sequencing data (dated by TCRdb to between 2015 and 2017). With respect to the entire study: Recorded disease courses included relapsing-remitting, secondary progressive and progressive-relapsing multiple sclerosis, with some patients lacking subtype annotation. A subset of samples was prepared in parallel using single-end sample barcoding, then pooled and co-amplified after Illumina adapter ligation. The multiple sclerosis patient repertoires were compared with about a dozen previously published healthy control repertoires from donors aged about 6 to 26 years. Overall study outcomes, separate from this receptor: Patients showed significantly higher frequencies than controls for about 5 TRBV segments, among them TRBV5-6, TRBV5-1 and TRBV20-1. Multiple sclerosis patients had significantly lower normalized Chao1 diversity than controls, a result that suggests substantial peripheral T-cell clonal expansion. The multiple sclerosis patient group was slightly younger than the control group. Direct clustering with F measure showed strong co-clustering of samples prepared in the same batch, prompting a batch-effect correction.

TCR beta repertoires were profiled from peripheral blood of 10 to 15 young patients with multiple sclerosis to demonstrate the VDJtools post-analysis software. The multiple sclerosis patients were children and adolescents between roughly 6 and 16 years of age. Cut back by 1 base and 6 bases, the V and J ends lie 11 bases apart. From cysteine to phenylalanine, the CDR3 is 14 amino acids long. The entry retains the CDR3 DNA only, 42 bases that are in frame from base 1. CDR1 and CDR2, per the germline V gene, are SGHRS and YFSETQ. The protocol used for the library was PCR. Reads for this sample came from an Illumina HiSeq 2500. To reduce PCR and sequencing biases, unique molecular identifiers were built into the TCR beta cDNA libraries. Per 1 to 10 million input T cells, around 500,000 cDNA molecules were obtained, such that each molecule approximated one T cell. The same protocol used for the earlier healthy control dataset was applied to prepare and sequence the patient libraries. Samples belonging to the same batch were prepared together, multiplexed and sequenced on a shared HiSeq lane. In the paper's pipeline: Raw barcoded reads were processed with MIGEC, discarding single-read molecular identifier groups before consensus assembly and CDR3 extraction. Clonotype tables were post-analysed with VDJtools, normalizing diversity by down-sampling all datasets to the smallest sample size. In repertoire overlap clustering, CDR3 amino acid sequences, but not nucleotide sequences, were matched to correct batch-related cross-sample contamination. The public reads were quality trimmed at Q25 with fastp and then assembled into clones with MiXCR by TCRdb, keeping productive beta chains. Rows are combined by CDR3 protein, so each entry shows the most common genes and DNA. The V and J calls here are based on TCRdb, not the publication. In all, the sample holds roughly 170,000 distinct CDR3 sequences, and around 28% of those were seen once. Approximately 1.5% of the sample rests with the top ten.

This clonotype was seen at least ten times. What antigen it recognizes has not been identified. Base quality data are lacking; no much larger clone is found one base away. The chain couples TRBV5-1 to TRBJ2-1, with TRBD2 as a weak D call on 5 bases. Sequenced sample: blood. The sequence came from a girl aged 10 to 17 with multiple sclerosis. The DNA sequence follows: TGCGCCAGCAGCTTGACGGGGTGGGTCAATGAGCAGTTCTTC. This sequence encodes CASSLTGWVNEQFF. Beyond the CDR3, the reference TRBV5-1 and TRBJ2-1 genes provide the residues; the full variable domain reads: KAGVTQTPRYLIKTRGQQVTLSCSPISGHRSVSWYQQTPGQGLQFLFEYFSETQRNKGNFPGRFSGRQFSNSRSEMNVSTLELGDSALYLCASSLTGWVNEQFFGPGTRLTVL.